This T cell receptor beta chain was captured in a study of T-cell reconstitution after alpha-beta-depleted transplantation in children. There are 15 residues in the CDR3. J was trimmed by 7 bases and V by 7 bases; bases with no gene match: 13. This sample's TCRbeta library carried unique molecular identifier barcodes. TCRdb itself ran the PCR reads through MiXCR, one entry per CDR3 protein. Among around 580,000 distinct CDR3 sequences listed, about a quarter were seen once. There are a few counts of this clonotype. The TCR originated in a boy in the first two years of life with Wiskott-Aldrich syndrome, due to receive a stem cell transplant. The V gene is TRBV12-3 or TRBV12-4, the J gene TRBJ1-2, with TRBD1 identical over 9 bases. The input for sequencing was PBMCs, taken before TCRalphabeta/CD19-depleted stem cell transplant. CDR3 nucleotide sequence: TGTGCCAGCACCGACCTGCGACAGGGGGAGGGTGGCTACACCTTC. Its translation is CASTDLRQGEGGYTF.